This record covers a single T cell receptor (beta chain). These data are taken from a study of blood T cell repertoires in COVID-19. The length of the CDR3 is 14 residues. With 0 bases removed from V and 5 bases from J, the gap between germline ends came to 10 bases. Germline V gene lookup returns CDR1 SGHDN and CDR2 FVKESK. Method: immunoSEQ multiplex PCR; TCRdb's copy keeps in-frame clones and lacks some. In the table there are tens of thousands of clones, 90% of which are singletons. This chain uses TRBV14 with TRBJ1-2; D possibly corresponds to TRBD1 (5 bases). The receptor was derived from a man aged 35-49 years with acute or convalescent COVID-19. The sequencing input was peripheral blood. CDR3 amino acids: CASSQDRGSYGYTF. In nucleotides, the CDR3 is TGTGCCAGCAGCCAAGATAGGGGAAGTTATGGCTACACCTTC. The full variable domain, with the rest looked up from reference TRBV14 and TRBJ1-2, is EAGVTQFPSHSVIEKGQTVTLRCDPISGHDNLYWYRRVMGKEIKFLLHFVKESKQDESGMPNNRFLAERTGGTYSTLKVQPAELEDSGVYFCASSQDRGSYGYTFGSGTRLTVV.